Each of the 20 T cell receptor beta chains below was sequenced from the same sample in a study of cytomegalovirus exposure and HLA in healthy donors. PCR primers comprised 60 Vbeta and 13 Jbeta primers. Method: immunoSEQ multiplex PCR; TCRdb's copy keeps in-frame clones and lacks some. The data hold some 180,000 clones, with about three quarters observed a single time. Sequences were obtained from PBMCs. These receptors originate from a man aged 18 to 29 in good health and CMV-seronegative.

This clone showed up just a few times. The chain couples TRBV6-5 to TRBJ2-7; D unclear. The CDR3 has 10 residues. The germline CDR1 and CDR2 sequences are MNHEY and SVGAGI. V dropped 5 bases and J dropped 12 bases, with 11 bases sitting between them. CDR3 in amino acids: CASSEDSWYF. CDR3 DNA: TGTGCCAGCAGTGAGGATAGCTGGTACTTC.

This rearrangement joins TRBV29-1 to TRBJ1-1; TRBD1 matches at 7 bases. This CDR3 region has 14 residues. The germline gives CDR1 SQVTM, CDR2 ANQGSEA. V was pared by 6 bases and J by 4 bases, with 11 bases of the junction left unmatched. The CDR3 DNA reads TGCAGCGTCGCTCGGGACAGCCAATTCACTGAAGCTTTCTTT. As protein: CSVARDSQFTEAFF. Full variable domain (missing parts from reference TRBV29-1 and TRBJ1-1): SAVISQKPSRDICQRGTSLTIQCQVDSQVTMMFWYRQQPGQSLTLIATANQGSEATYESGFVIDKFPISRPNLTFSTLTVSNMSPEDSSIYLCSVARDSQFTEAFFGQGTRLTVV.

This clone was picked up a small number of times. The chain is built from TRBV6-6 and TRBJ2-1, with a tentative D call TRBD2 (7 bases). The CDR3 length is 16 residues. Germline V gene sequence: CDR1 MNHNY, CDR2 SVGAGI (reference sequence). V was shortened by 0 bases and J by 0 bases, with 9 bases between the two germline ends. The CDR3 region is CASSYSGGPSYNEQFF. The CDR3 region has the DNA TGTGCCAGCAGTTACTCGGGGGGGCCCTCCTACAATGAGCAGTTCTTC.

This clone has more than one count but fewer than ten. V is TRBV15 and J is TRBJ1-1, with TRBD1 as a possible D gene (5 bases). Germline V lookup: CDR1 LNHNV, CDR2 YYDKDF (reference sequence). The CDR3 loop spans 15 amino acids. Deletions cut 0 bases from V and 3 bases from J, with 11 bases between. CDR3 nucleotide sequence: TGTGCCACCAGCAGAGATCGGGGGTTGTACACTGAAGCTTTCTTT. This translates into CATSRDRGLYTEAFF.

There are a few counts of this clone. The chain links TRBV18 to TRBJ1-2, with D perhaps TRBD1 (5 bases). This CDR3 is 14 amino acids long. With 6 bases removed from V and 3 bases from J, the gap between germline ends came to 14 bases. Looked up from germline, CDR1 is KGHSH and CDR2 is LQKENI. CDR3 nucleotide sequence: TGTGCCAGCTCCCAGAACGCGGGGGACTATGGCTACACCTTC. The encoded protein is CASSQNAGDYGYTF.

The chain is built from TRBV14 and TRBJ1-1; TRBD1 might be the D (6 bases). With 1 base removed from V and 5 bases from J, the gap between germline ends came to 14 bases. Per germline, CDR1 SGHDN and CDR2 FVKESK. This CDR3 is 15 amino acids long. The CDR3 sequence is CASSQVAGGSTEAFF. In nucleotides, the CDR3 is TGTGCCAGCAGCCAAGTCGCGGGGGGCAGTACTGAAGCTTTCTTT.

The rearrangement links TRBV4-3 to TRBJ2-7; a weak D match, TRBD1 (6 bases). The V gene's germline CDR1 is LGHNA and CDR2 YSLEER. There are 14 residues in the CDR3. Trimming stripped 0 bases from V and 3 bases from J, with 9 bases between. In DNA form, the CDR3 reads TGCGCCAGCAGCCAAGAGGGACACCGCTACGAGCAGTACTTC. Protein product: CASSQEGHRYEQYF.

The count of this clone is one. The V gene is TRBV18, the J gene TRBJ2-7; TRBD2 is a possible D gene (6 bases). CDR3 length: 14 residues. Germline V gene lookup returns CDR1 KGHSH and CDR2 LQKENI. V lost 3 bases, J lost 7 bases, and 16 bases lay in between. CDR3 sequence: CASSPRAGMEEQYF. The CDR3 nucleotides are TGTGCCAGCTCACCTAGGGCGGGAATGGAGGAGCAGTACTTC.

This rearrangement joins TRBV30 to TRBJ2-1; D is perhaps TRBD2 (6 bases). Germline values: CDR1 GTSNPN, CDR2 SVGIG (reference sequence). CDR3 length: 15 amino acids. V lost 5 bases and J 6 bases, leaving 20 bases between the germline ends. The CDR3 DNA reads TGTGCCTGGGGGGTCCTCCCCACGGGGGTCAATGAGCAGTTCTTC. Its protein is CAWGVLPTGVNEQFF.

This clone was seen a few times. The CDR3 bases are TGTGCCAGCAGCCCGCTACCAGGGAATGAGCAGTTCTTC. Its protein product is CASSPLPGNEQFF. This chain joins TRBV9 and TRBJ2-1, with D possibly matching TRBD1 (5 bases). V was trimmed by 4 bases and J by 7 bases, leaving 12 bases between them. There are 13 residues in the CDR3. CDR1 and CDR2 from the germline V gene are SGDLS and YYNGEE.

The CDR3 DNA follows: TGCGCCAGCAGCCATCTGGGTCTCGGAAGCGACACTGAAGCTTTCTTT. It translates to CASSHLGLGSDTEAFF. V is TRBV4-3 and J is TRBJ1-1; no clear D gene. Trimming took off 3 bases at V and 3 bases at J, with 17 bases between the two ends. The CDR3 extends over 16 amino acids. Germline V CDR1 and CDR2: LGHNA, YSLEER.

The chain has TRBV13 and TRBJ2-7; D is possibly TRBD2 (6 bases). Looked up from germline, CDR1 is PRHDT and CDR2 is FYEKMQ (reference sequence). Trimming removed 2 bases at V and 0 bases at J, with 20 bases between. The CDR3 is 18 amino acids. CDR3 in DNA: TGTGCCAGCAGCTTATCCCCGGGGTTGGGGGGTTCCTCCTACGAGCAGTACTTC. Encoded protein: CASSLSPGLGGSSYEQYF.

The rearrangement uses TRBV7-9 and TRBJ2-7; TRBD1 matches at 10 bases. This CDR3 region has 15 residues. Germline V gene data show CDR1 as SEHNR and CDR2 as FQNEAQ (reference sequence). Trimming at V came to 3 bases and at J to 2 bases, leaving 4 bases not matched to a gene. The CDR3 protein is CASSFWTGGTYEQYF. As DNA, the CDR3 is TGTGCCAGCAGCTTCTGGACAGGGGGGACCTACGAGCAGTACTTC.

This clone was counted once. The CDR3 bases are TGTGCCAGCAGCCAAGGAGAGCGGAAATACGAGCAGTACTTC. As protein: CASSQGERKYEQYF. V usage is TRBV4-2 and J usage is TRBJ2-7; D might be TRBD2 (5 bases). Germline V gives CDR1 LGHNA, CDR2 YNFKEQ. With 1 base removed from V and 4 bases from J, the gap between germline ends came to 11 bases. This CDR3 contains 14 residues.

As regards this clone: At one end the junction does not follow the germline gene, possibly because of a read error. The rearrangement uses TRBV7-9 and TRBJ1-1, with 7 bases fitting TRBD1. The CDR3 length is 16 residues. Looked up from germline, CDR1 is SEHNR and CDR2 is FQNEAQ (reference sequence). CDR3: CASSQDRGGLVSEAFF. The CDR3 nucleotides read TGCGCCAGCAGCCAAGATCGAGGGGGCTTAGTGTCTGAAGCTTTCTTT.

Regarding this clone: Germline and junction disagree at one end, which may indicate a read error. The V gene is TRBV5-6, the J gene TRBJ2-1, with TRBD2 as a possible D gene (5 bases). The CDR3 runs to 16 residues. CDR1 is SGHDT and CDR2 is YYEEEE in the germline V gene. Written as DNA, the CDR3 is TGTGCCAGCAGCTTGGCACTAGTTGAGGGCTACGATGAGCAGTTCTTC. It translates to CASSLALVEGYDEQFF.

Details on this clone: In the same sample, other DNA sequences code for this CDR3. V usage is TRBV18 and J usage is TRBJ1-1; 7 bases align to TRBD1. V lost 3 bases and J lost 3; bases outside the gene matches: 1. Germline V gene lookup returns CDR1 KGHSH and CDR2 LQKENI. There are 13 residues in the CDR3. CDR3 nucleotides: TGTGCCAGCTCACCCCAGGGGGACACTGAAGCTTTCTTT. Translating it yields CASSPQGDTEAFF.

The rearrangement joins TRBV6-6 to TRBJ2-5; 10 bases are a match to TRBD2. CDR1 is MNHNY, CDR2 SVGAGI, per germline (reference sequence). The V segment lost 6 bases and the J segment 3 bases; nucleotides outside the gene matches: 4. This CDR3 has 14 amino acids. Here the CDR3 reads CASRDSGGKETQYF. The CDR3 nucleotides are TGTGCCAGCAGGGATAGCGGGGGGAAAGAGACCCAGTACTTC.

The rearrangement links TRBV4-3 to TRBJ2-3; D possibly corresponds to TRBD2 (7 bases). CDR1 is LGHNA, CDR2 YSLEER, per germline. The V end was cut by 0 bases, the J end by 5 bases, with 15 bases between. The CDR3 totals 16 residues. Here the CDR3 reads CASSQDWGGAVDTQYF. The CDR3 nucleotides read TGCGCCAGCAGCCAAGATTGGGGGGGGGCCGTAGATACGCAGTATTTT.

CDR3 protein: CASSYPSGGQETQYF. Written as DNA, the CDR3 is TGTGCCAGCAGTTACCCTAGCGGGGGCCAAGAGACCCAGTACTTC. The chain couples TRBV6-5 to TRBJ2-5, with TRBD2 matching 10 bases. Germline CDR1 reads MNHEY; CDR2 reads SVGAGI. This CDR3 comprises 15 residues. The ends lost 2 bases at V and 1 base at J; junction bases unmatched: 1.